This T cell receptor (beta chain) was sequenced during a study of identical twins. This clonotype appeared a few times. TCRdb reanalysed the 5' RACE reads using MiXCR and keeps one entry per CDR3 protein. The sample lists about 550,000 distinct CDR3 sequences, approximately 20% occurring once. The CDR3 length is 13 residues. Between the trimmed V and J ends, which lost 4 bases and 5 bases, there was a span of 11 bases. Germline lookup yields CDR1 SGHDN and CDR2 FVKESK. These data are also associated with another study on yellow fever vaccine responses in identical twins.

This TCR derives from a woman between 18 and 29 years old in good health. The specimen was CD4+ T cells sorted from blood. J is TRBJ2-5 and V is TRBV14, with a weak D call TRBD1 (5 bases). The CDR3 nucleotides are TGTGCCAGCAGCCCAGGGCTCCGGGAGACCCAGTACTTC. It codes for CASSPGLRETQYF.